A selection of T cell receptor beta chains follows, all from one sample in a study of regulatory T cells in long-lasting Graves disease. Each CDR3 protein is one row after TCRdb ran MiXCR on the multiplex PCR reads. The sample holds about 540,000 distinct CDR3 sequences; less than 15% are singletons and the top ten take roughly a tenth. These data also featured in a second study, about T cells in Graves' hyperthyroidism and ophthalmopathy.

The sample consisted of peripheral blood mononuclear cells (PBMCs), taken at new diagnosis, from a patient treated with antithyroid drugs. The receptors come from a man aged 25-45 years with Graves disease. CDR3s include the opening cysteine and the closing phenylalanine or tryptophan.

CASSYSSGRQETQYF TRBV6-6
CATQGTAQETQYF TRBV5-4
CASSAGLAPPFF TRBV19
CASRRQGVGGDTQYF TRBV6-1
CASSPTPQEKLFF TRBV12-3/TRBV12-4
CASSPRESGETQYF TRBV12-3/TRBV12-4
CSVDNGRASANEQFF TRBV29-1
CSGNTVGTEAFF TRBV29-1
CASNQGADGGYTF TRBV6-1
CSARWFSGRGGGIEAFF TRBV20-1